This T cell receptor (beta chain) was sequenced in a study of tumor-infiltrating lymphocytes in primary liver carcinoma. Study-wide points: Tumor region pairs outstripped tumor-adjacent and tumor-blood pairs in overlap. Being bulk and unsorted, samples allowed no CD4+ and CD8+ repertoire comparison.

TCR beta cDNA was reverse-transcribed from roughly 520 ng of total RNA. The reaction used a constant-region primer and ProtoScript II reverse transcriptase. Construction of TCR beta libraries relied on three successive nested multiplex PCR rounds employing slightly modified ARM-PCR. Use of TRBV1-TRBV30 forward primers with a C-beta reverse primer characterized the first two PCR rounds, which lasted around 11 cycles each. TCRdb analysed the multiplex PCR reads with MiXCR anew, one entry per CDR3 protein. The table has just over 300,000 distinct CDR3 sequences, 58% seen once. About this clonotype: Antigen: not known. Possible read error: a much larger clone is one base away.

The CDR3 spans 14 residues. CDR1 is MNHNY, CDR2 SVGAGI, per germline (reference sequence). Extraction also yielded germline DNA, while blood RNA was obtained from unsorted whole blood. About 4 milliliters of peripheral blood were gathered ahead of the operation. The chain combines TRBV6-6 with TRBJ2-7, with 7 positions matching TRBD1. This TCR was sampled from a woman younger than 45 with primary liver carcinoma and hepatitis B virus infection. The source material was peripheral blood. The CDR3 nucleotides read TGTGCCAGCACTCCTCCGGGACAGATCTACGACCAGTACTTC. Amino acids: CASTPPGQIYDQYF.